The 6 T cell receptor beta chains reported below all come from one sample, sequenced in a study of shared clonotypes between healthy human individuals. Cells designated naive CD8 were CD45RO-negative and were positively selected for CCR7, with terminally differentiated effector memory CD45RA+ cells excluded. TCRdb's table, derived via immunoSEQ multiplex PCR, lists solely in-frame clones and lacks some. This sample has about 2.1 million clones, with around 95% found just once. Material: naive CD8+ T cells from PBMCs. All receptors derive from a man aged 18-30 years in good health. Some clones in this sample may be carry-over from other donors' samples.

The chain combines TRBV7-9 with TRBJ1-2; weak D call: TRBD1 (6 bases). The germline V gene has CDR1 SEHNR and CDR2 FQNEAQ (reference sequence). This CDR3 has 15 residues. Trimming took off 2 bases at V and 3 bases at J, with 13 bases between the two ends. The CDR3 reads CASSLLGGEHYGYTF. The CDR3 nucleotides read TGTGCCAGCAGCTTACTAGGGGGTGAACACTATGGCTACACCTTC. Based on the CDR3 plus reference TRBV7-9 and TRBJ1-2, the full variable domain is DTGVSQNPRHKITKRGQNVTFRCDPISEHNRLYWYRQTLGQGPEFLTYFQNEAQLEKSRLLSDRFSAERPKGSFSTLEIQRTEQGDSAMYLCASSLLGGEHYGYTFGSGTRLTVV.

CDR3 loop: CASSAAGGGGFSYGYTF. The CDR3 DNA is TGTGCCAGCAGCGCCGCCGGGGGAGGGGGCTTTAGCTATGGCTACACCTTC. J is TRBJ1-2 and V is TRBV9, with 7 bases identical to TRBD1. Germline V gives CDR1 SGDLS, CDR2 YYNGEE. This CDR3 has 17 amino acids. With 3 bases clipped from V and 4 bases from J, the junction kept 15 bases outside the gene matches.

This sequence joins TRBV7-9 and TRBJ2-7, with D tentatively TRBD2 (6 bases). Deletions cut 5 bases from V and 3 bases from J, with 11 bases between. Germline V gene sequence: CDR1 SEHNR, CDR2 FQNEAQ (reference sequence). This CDR3 is built from 13 residues. The CDR3 sequence is CASSPWGDYEQYF. DNA for the CDR3: TGTGCCAGCAGCCCCTGGGGGGACTACGAGCAGTACTTC.

Worth noting for this clone: The sample has other DNA sequences that encode this CDR3 too. This chain connects TRBV6-1 to TRBJ2-7; TRBD2 aligns across 13 bases. V trimming: 6 bases; J trimming: 4 bases; junction bases outside the gene matches: 6. This CDR3 region has 15 residues. Germline V gene data show CDR1 as MNHNS and CDR2 as SASEGT. The CDR3 spells CASSEGLAGLYEQYF. CDR3 nucleotides: TGTGCCAGCAGCGAGGGACTAGCGGGACTATACGAGCAGTACTTC.

This clone occurred once. One end of the junction varies from germline; a read error may be responsible. The chain employs TRBV27 and TRBJ2-7; 11 nucleotides agree with TRBD2. Germline lookup yields CDR1 MNHEY and CDR2 SMNVEV (reference sequence). CDR3 size: 13 residues. CDR3: CASSSGLAGPSDF. CDR3 nucleotides: TGTGCCAGCAGTAGCGGACTAGCGGGCCCTTCGGACTTC.

The CDR3 nucleotides are TGTGCCACTGGGACAGGGAATTCAGTCTCCTACAATGAGCAGTTCTTC. Its protein product is CATGTGNSVSYNEQFF. V usage is TRBV2 and J usage is TRBJ2-1, with 9 positions matching TRBD1. The V and J ends lost 10 bases and 0 bases, in that order; junction bases with no gene match: 10. In germline, CDR1 is SNHLY, CDR2 FYNNEI. The length of the CDR3 is 16 residues.